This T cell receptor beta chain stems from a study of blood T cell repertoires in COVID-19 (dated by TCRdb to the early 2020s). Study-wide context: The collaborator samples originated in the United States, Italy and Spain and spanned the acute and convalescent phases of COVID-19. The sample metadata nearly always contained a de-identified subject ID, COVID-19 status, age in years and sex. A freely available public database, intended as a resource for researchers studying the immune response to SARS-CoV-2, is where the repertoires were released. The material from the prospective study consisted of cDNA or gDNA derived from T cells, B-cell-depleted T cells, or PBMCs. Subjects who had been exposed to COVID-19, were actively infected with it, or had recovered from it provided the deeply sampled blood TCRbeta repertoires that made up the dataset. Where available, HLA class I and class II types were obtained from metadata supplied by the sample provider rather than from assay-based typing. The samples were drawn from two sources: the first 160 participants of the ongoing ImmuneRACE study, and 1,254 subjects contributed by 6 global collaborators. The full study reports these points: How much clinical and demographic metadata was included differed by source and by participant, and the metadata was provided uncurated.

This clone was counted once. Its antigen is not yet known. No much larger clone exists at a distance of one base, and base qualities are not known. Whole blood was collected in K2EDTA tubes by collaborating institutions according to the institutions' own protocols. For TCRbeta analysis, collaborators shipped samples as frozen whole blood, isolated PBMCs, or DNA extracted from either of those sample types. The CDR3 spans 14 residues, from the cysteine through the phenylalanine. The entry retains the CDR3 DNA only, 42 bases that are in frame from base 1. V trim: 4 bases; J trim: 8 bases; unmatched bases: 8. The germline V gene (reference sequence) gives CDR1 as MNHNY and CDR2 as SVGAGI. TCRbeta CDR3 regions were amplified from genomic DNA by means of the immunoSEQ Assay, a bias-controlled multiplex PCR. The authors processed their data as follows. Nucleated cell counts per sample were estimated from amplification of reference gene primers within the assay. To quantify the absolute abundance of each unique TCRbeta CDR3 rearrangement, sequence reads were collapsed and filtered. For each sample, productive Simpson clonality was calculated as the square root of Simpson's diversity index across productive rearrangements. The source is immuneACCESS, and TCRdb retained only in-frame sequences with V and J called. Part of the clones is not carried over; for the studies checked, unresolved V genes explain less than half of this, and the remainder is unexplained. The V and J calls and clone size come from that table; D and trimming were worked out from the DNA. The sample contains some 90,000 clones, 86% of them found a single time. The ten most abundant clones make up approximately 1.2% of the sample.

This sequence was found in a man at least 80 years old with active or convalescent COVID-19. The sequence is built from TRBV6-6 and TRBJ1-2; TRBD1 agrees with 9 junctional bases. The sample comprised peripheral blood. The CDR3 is CASSSQGAGQGYTF. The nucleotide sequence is TGTGCCAGCAGTTCACAGGGGGCTGGGCAAGGCTACACCTTC.